Listed below are T cell receptor beta chains from one sample, sequenced in a study of siplizumab effects on memory and regulatory T cells. Produced via immunoSEQ multiplex PCR; TCRdb's table is partial and in-frame only. The data contain tens of thousands of clones, around four fifths of them seen just once; the ten biggest clones take up more than 3.5%. What was sequenced was memory CD4+ T cells sorted from blood. The receptor source for this set is a human donor in good health. Both conserved end residues are part of each CDR3. D genes are given only for firm matches. Size values are once, few and many counts, or a class for expanded clones, and some rows have none.

V	J	D	size	DNA	CDR3
TRBV5-1	TRBJ1-1	TRBD1	NA	TGCGCCAGCAGCTTGAACAGGGGCGGGGTGGCCACTGAAGCTTTCTTT	CASSLNRGGVATEAFF
TRBV11-2	TRBJ1-3	NA	NA	TGTGCCAGCAGCTTAGAAGCAGGGAGCTCTGGAAACACCATATATTTT	CASSLEAGSSGNTIYF
TRBV27	TRBJ1-2	NA	once	TGTGCCAGCAGTTCACAGGACGGCTATGGCTACACCTTC	CASSSQDGYGYTF
TRBV2	TRBJ2-2	NA	once	TGTGCCAGCAGTCTTATACTGGTATCGTCTACCGGGGAGCTGTTTTTT	CASSLILVSSTGELFF
TRBV5-1	TRBJ2-1	NA	few	TGCGCCAGCGTCCGGGACTCGACACACAATGAGCAGTTCTTC	CASVRDSTHNEQFF
TRBV19	TRBJ1-5	NA	NA	TGTGCCAGTAGTATAGACAGGAAGCAGCCCCAGCATTTT	CASSIDRKQPQHF
TRBV18	TRBJ2-3	NA	NA	TGTGCCAGCTCCGTGGACGGAAAGGACACAGATACGCAGTATTTT	CASSVDGKDTDTQYF
TRBV7-6	TRBJ2-3	NA	once	TGTGCCAGCAGCTCCGTTAACGAGCCAGTAGGGTATTTT	CASSSVNEPVGYF
TRBV6-5	TRBJ2-5	TRBD1	NA	TGTGCCAGCAGTTACTCCGGGACAGGGGGCGAGGAGACCCAGTACTTC	CASSYSGTGGEETQYF
TRBV18	TRBJ1-1	NA	NA	TGCTACACCAAGGGGAATGGGGTAGGGACTGAAGCTTTCTTT	CYTKGNGVGTEAFF
TRBV29-1	TRBJ1-3	TRBD1	NA	TGCAGCGTTGGTCAGGGGGGTACTGGAAACACCATATATTTT	CSVGQGGTGNTIYF
TRBV6-6	TRBJ1-1	TRBD1	NA	TGTGCCACAGAGCCCGGGACAGGGGGCGCGAACACTGAAGCTTTCTTT	CATEPGTGGANTEAFF
TRBV7-9	TRBJ2-3	TRBD1	NA	TGTGCCAGCAGCTTACGGACAGGGGACACAGATACGCAGTATTTT	CASSLRTGDTDTQYF
TRBV7-6	TRBJ2-7	TRBD2	NA	TGTGCCAGCAGGCAGGGACTATTGGCCGAGCAGTACTTC	CASRQGLLAEQYF
TRBV5-1	TRBJ2-3	TRBD2	NA	TGCGCCAGCAGCTTCCGGACTAGCGGGAGCACAGATACGCAGTATTTT	CASSFRTSGSTDTQYF
TRBV6-6	TRBJ1-6	TRBD1	NA	TGTGCCAGCAATTTGGGACAGGTCGGCGGCGGGACCCTCCACTTT	CASNLGQVGGGTLHF
TRBV14	TRBJ1-4	TRBD1	NA	TGTGCCAGCAGCTACAGGGGGCGGGCTAATGAAAAACTGTTTTTT	CASSYRGRANEKLFF
TRBV5-3	TRBJ2-2	TRBD2	NA	TGTGCCAGAAGCCCAACACTAGCGGCGGGGACCGGGGAGCTGTTTTTT	CARSPTLAAGTGELFF
TRBV7-9	TRBJ1-1	TRBD1	once	TGTGCCAGCAGCTCAGGACAGGGGATGAACACTGAAGCTTTCTTT	CASSSGQGMNTEAFF
TRBV18	TRBJ1-3	NA	NA	TGTGCCAGCTCACCCTTTACTACGCCAGGCTCTGGAAACACCATATATTTT	CASSPFTTPGSGNTIYF
TRBV7-9	TRBJ2-6	TRBD1	once	TGTGCCAGCAGCCTCCCGACAGGGACCTCTGGGGCCAACGTCCTGACTTTC	CASSLPTGTSGANVLTF
TRBV5-6	TRBJ2-1	TRBD2	NA	TGTGCCAGCAGGCGGACTAGCGGGGGGTTATCCTACAATGAGCAGTTCTTC	CASRRTSGGLSYNEQFF
TRBV2	TRBJ1-6	NA	NA	TGTGCCAGCAGGGCGGCAGGGCTGGGAGGTTCACCCCTCCACTTT	CASRAAGLGGSPLHF
TRBV19	TRBJ1-1	NA	NA	TGTGCCAGTAGTATAGGTTGGGTTGAGAACACTGAAGCTTTCTTT	CASSIGWVENTEAFF
TRBV28	TRBJ1-5	NA	NA	TGTGCCAGCAGCGCCAGGGTCGCCCGCAATCAGCCCCAGCATTTT	CASSARVARNQPQHF
TRBV5-1	TRBJ1-5	NA	NA	TGCGCCACCCTACGAACGGATAACAATCAGCCCCAGCATTTT	CATLRTDNNQPQHF
TRBV10-3	TRBJ1-1	NA	NA	TGTGCCAGCTATCCACAGGGAGGCTCTGAAGCTTTCTTT	CASYPQGGSEAFF
TRBV18	TRBJ2-1	TRBD2	once	TGTGCCAGCTCACCACGGGGACTAGCGGGTTTTTACAATGAGCAGTTCTTC	CASSPRGLAGFYNEQFF
TRBV18	TRBJ2-5	TRBD2	NA	TGTGCCAGCTCACCATTTGGTAGCCTAGCGGGGGAGACCCAGTACTTC	CASSPFGSLAGETQYF
TRBV5-1	TRBJ1-1	NA	few	TGCGCCAGCAGCTTGGTGGCAGGTGCGAACACTGAAGCTTTCTTT	CASSLVAGANTEAFF
TRBV11-2	TRBJ2-1	TRBD2	few	TGTGCCAGCAGCTTAAAGGGACTAGCGGCCCCTGGGAATGAGCAGTTCTTC	CASSLKGLAAPGNEQFF
TRBV7-9	TRBJ1-2	TRBD1	NA	TGTGCCAGCAGCTTAGACAGGGGGCAGGACTATGGCTACACCTTC	CASSLDRGQDYGYTF
TRBV11-2	TRBJ1-2	NA	NA	TGTGCCAGCAGCCCGAGACGGGACGGATCCGAAAGAAGAGTAGCTGGCTACACCTTC	CASSPRRDGSERRVAGYTF
TRBV19	TRBJ1-2	NA	few	TGTGCCAGTAACTCCCAGGGTGCAAACTATGGCTACACCTTC	CASNSQGANYGYTF
TRBV5-5	TRBJ2-7	TRBD2	NA	TGTGCCAGCAGCTTGGAGCCTAGCGGGAACGAGCAGTACTTC	CASSLEPSGNEQYF
TRBV2	TRBJ1-1	NA	NA	TGTGCCAGCAGTGCCGGGGTGGGGGAAGCTTTCTTT	CASSAGVGEAFF
TRBV9	TRBJ2-3	NA	NA	TGTGCCAGCAGCGTAGTGGGCACAGATACGCAGTATTTT	CASSVVGTDTQYF
TRBV5-6	TRBJ1-4	NA	NA	TGTGCCAGCAGCTTCTTGGAAATAGGGACTAATGAAAAACTGTTTTTT	CASSFLEIGTNEKLFF
TRBV19	TRBJ2-3	NA	NA	TGTGCCAGTAGTACTCAGACCGCTCCGCAGTATTTT	CASSTQTAPQYF
TRBV28	TRBJ2-5	NA	NA	TGTGCCAGCAGTCCCATAGGGACTTCCCAAGAGACCCAGTACTTC	CASSPIGTSQETQYF
TRBV7-2	TRBJ1-4	TRBD1	NA	TGTGCCAGCAGCTTAGGGGACAGAGATAATGAAAAACTGTTTTTT	CASSLGDRDNEKLFF